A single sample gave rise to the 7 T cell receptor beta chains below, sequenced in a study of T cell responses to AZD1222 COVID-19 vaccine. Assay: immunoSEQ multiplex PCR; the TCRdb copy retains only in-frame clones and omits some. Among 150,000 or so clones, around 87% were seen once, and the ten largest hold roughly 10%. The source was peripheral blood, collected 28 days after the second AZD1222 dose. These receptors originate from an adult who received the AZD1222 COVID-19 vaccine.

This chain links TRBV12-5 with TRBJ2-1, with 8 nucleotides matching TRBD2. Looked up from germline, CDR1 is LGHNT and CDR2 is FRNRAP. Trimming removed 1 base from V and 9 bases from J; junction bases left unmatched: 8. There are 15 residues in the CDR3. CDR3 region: CASGLGVAGSAEQFF. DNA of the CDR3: TGTGCTAGTGGTTTGGGAGTAGCGGGATCGGCTGAGCAGTTCTTC. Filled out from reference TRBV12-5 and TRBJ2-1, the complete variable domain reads DARVTQTPRHKVTEMGQEVTMRCQPILGHNTVFWYRQTMMQGLELLAYFRNRAPLDDSGMPKDRFSAEMPDATLATLKIQPSEPRDSAVYFCASGLGVAGSAEQFFGPGTRLTVL.

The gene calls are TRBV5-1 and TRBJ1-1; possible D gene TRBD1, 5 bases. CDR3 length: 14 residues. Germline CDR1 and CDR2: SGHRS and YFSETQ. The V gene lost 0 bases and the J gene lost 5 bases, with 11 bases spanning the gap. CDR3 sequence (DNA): TGCGCCAGCAGCTTGGAGGCAGGGTCGACTGAAGCTTTCTTT. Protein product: CASSLEAGSTEAFF.

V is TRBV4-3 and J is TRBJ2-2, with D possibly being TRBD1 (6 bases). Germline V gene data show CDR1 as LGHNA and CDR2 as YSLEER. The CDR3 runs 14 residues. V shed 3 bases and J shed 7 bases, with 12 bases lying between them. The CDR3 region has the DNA TGCGCCAGCAGCCAGAGGGGGTTTGGCGGGGAGCTGTTTTTT. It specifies CASSQRGFGGELFF.

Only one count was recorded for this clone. Written as DNA, the CDR3 is TGCAGTGCTAGTCCCGAGGGGGGAAACTCAGATACGCAGTATTTT. It codes for CSASPEGGNSDTQYF. This sequence joins TRBV20-1 and TRBJ2-3; either TRBD1 or TRBD2 may supply D (6 bases each). There are 15 residues in the CDR3. CDR1 is DFQATT and CDR2 is SNEGSKA in the germline V gene (reference sequence). V lost 3 bases and J lost 4, with 17 bases in between.

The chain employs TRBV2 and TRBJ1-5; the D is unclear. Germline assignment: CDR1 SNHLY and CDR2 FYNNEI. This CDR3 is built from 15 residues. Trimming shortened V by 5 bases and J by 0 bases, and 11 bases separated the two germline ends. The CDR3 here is CASSPSTNSNQPQHF. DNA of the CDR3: TGTGCCAGCAGTCCTTCGACTAATAGCAATCAGCCCCAGCATTTT. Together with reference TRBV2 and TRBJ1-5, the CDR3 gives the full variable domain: EPEVTQTPSHQVTQMGQEVILRCVPISNHLYFYWYRQILGQKVEFLVSFYNNEISEKSEIFDDQFSVERPDGSNFTLKIRSTKLEDSAMYFCASSPSTNSNQPQHFGDGTRLSIL.

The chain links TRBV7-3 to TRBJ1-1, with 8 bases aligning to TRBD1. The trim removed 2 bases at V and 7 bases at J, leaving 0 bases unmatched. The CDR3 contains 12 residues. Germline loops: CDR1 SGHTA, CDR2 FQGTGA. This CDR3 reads CASSLGTGEAFF. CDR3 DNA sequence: TGTGCCAGCAGCTTAGGGACAGGTGAAGCTTTCTTT.

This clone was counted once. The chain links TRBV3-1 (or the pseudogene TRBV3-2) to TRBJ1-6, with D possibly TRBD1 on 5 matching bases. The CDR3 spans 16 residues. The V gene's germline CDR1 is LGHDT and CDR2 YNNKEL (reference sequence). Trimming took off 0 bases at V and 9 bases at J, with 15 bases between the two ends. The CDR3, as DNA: TGTGCCAGCAGCCAAGAATGGGGGGGAATAGGTTCACCCCTCCACTTT. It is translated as CASSQEWGGIGSPLHF.